This entry features one TCR beta chain sequence. This entry belongs to a study of blood T cell repertoires in COVID-19. In the authors' methods: Nucleated cell number was recorded as an estimate derived from reference gene primer amplification. Measured with immunoSEQ multiplex PCR; TCRdb has only the in-frame clones, and not every one. D and trimming come from the DNA, and the V and J calls and clone size come from that table. The sample holds 10,000 to 15,000 clones, 72% seen once. Germline CDR1 and CDR2: MGHRA and YSYEKL. The CDR3 consists of 18 residues. V was pared by 2 bases and J by 5 bases, with 9 bases of the junction left unmatched. Those enrolled in Seattle joined during active infection and were followed longitudinally afterward.

The sequencing input was peripheral blood. The chain combines TRBV4-1 with TRBJ2-1, with TRBD2 identical over 13 bases. This receptor was taken from a man between 60 and 70 years old with COVID-19, enrolled during active disease. CDR3 DNA sequence: TGCGCCAGCAGCCAACAAACCTTACTAGCGGGGGGGAACAATGAGCAGTTCTTC. Protein: CASSQQTLLAGGNNEQFF.